This is a list of T cell receptor beta chains from one sample in a study of blood T cell repertoires in COVID-19. Clones were read by immunoSEQ multiplex PCR, and TCRdb kept only the in-frame ones, dropping some. The sample lists about 320,000 clones, 75% to 90% occurring once. Material for sequencing was PBMCs or T cells enriched from blood (not recorded which). The source is a woman aged 25 to 39 who had been exposed to COVID-19. Each CDR3 is given with its conserved first and last residue. The D gene is left open where the match is weak. The size of a clone is reported for some rows only, either as once, few or many, or as a class for expanded clones.

j_call,cdr3_length,clone_size,v_call,d_call,cdr3_nt,cdr3_aa
TRBJ2-7,19,few,TRBV5-1,TRBD1,TGCGCCAGCAGCTTGCAGGATCCCGGCGGACAGGTATCAGTCTACGAGCAGTACTTC,CASSLQDPGGQVSVYEQYF
TRBJ1-2,15,once,TRBV6-2/TRBV6-3,TRBD1,TGTGCCAGCAGTTATCACAGGGGAACGGACTATGGCTACACCTTC,CASSYHRGTDYGYTF
TRBJ2-3,14,NA,TRBV7-3,TRBD1,TGTGCCAGCAGCAACCGGGACAGGGCAGATACGCAGTATTTT,CASSNRDRADTQYF
TRBJ2-1,16,NA,TRBV13,NA,TGTGCCAGCAGCCTACTTCTAGCGAACTCCTACAATGAGCAGTTCTTC,CASSLLLANSYNEQFF
TRBJ2-3,15,NA,TRBV5-1,TRBD1,TGCGCCAGCAGCCCGGACAGGTCTTATGGGGATACGCAGTATTTT,CASSPDRSYGDTQYF
TRBJ1-1,14,NA,TRBV3-1/TRBV3-2,TRBD1,TGTGCCAGCAGCCAGAACAGGGGCGATACTGAAGCTTTCTTT,CASSQNRGDTEAFF
TRBJ2-3,15,NA,TRBV7-2,TRBD2,TGTGCCAGCAGCTTAGTGGACGGGGGGGGAGATACGCAGTATTTT,CASSLVDGGGDTQYF
TRBJ2-2,15,NA,TRBV19,NA,TGTGCCAGTAGTCTGCGACGGGCGAACACCGGGGAGCTGTTTTTT,CASSLRRANTGELFF
TRBJ1-5,14,NA,TRBV29-1,TRBD1,TGCAGCGTCGCTGAGACAGGGAGCAATCAGCCCCAGCATTTT,CSVAETGSNQPQHF
TRBJ1-2,17,NA,TRBV28,TRBD1,TGTGCCAGCAGTTTATGGCCCCGGGACAGCCAATCCTATGGCTACACCTTC,CASSLWPRDSQSYGYTF
TRBJ1-4,11,NA,TRBV4-2,NA,TGTGCCAGCCCCTTTAATGAAAAACTGTTTTTT,CASPFNEKLFF
TRBJ2-7,13,once,TRBV28,NA,TGTGCCAGCAGTTTGTTACTACCGGGAGAGCAGTACTTC,CASSLLLPGEQYF
TRBJ2-5,17,NA,TRBV21-1,NA,TGTGCCAGCAGCAAATCGCGCGGGGGCACTATACAAGAGACCCAGTACTTC,CASSKSRGGTIQETQYF
TRBJ2-7,16,NA,TRBV4-2,TRBD2,TGTGCCAGCAGCCAAGGGGCGGGAGGGCCAACGGGCGAGCAGTACTTC,CASSQGAGGPTGEQYF
TRBJ1-5,17,NA,TRBV19,TRBD1,TGTGCCAGTAGTCGGACAGGGGGTGGGTATGGCAATCAGCCCCAGCATTTT,CASSRTGGGYGNQPQHF
TRBJ2-3,15,NA,TRBV19,TRBD1,TGTGCCAGTAGTATCGGACAGGGTGGTACAGATACGCAGTATTTT,CASSIGQGGTDTQYF
TRBJ1-2,10,NA,TRBV30,NA,TGTGCCTGGAGTCTAGATGGCTACACCTTC,CAWSLDGYTF
TRBJ2-7,18,NA,TRBV4-2,TRBD2,TGTGCCAGCAGCCAAGGTTGGGCGACCGGGACTAGCTCCTACGAGCAGTACTTC,CASSQGWATGTSSYEQYF
TRBJ2-7,16,NA,TRBV3-1/TRBV3-2,TRBD2,TGTGCCAGCAGCCTGAAAGGGACTAGCGGAGCGTACGAGCAGTACTTC,CASSLKGTSGAYEQYF
TRBJ1-2,15,NA,TRBV19,TRBD1,TGTGCCAGTAGTATAGTAGCGACAGGGGACTATGGCTACACCTTC,CASSIVATGDYGYTF
TRBJ1-2,15,NA,TRBV5-6,NA,TGTGCCAGCAGCTTGGGGCTAGGACAGACCTATGGCTACACCTTC,CASSLGLGQTYGYTF
TRBJ2-5,16,NA,TRBV9,NA,TGTGCCAGCAGCGTAGGAATTCTGGGGGCGGAAGAGACCCAGTACTTC,CASSVGILGAEETQYF
TRBJ2-7,11,NA,TRBV12-3/TRBV12-4,NA,TGTGCCAGCAGTTTAGGAGGCGAGCAGTACTTC,CASSLGGEQYF
TRBJ2-1,13,NA,TRBV28,TRBD1,TGTGCCAGCGACAGGGGCTCCTACAATGAGCAGTTCTTC,CASDRGSYNEQFF
TRBJ2-3,16,NA,TRBV9,NA,TGTGCCAGCAGGGGCGGCGGCGGGATAAGCACAGATACGCAGTATTTT,CASRGGGGISTDTQYF
TRBJ1-4,15,NA,TRBV7-8,NA,TGTGCCAGCAGCTTACGCAGGGCAACTAATGAAAAACTGTTTTTT,CASSLRRATNEKLFF
TRBJ2-7,14,NA,TRBV30,TRBD2,TGTGCCTGGAGTTCGGCGGGAGGTCCCCACGAGCAGTACTTC,CAWSSAGGPHEQYF
TRBJ2-2,17,NA,TRBV27,TRBD2,TGTGCCAGCAATCCGGGACTAGCGGCAAAACTCACCGGGGAGCTGTTTTTT,CASNPGLAAKLTGELFF
TRBJ2-5,13,NA,TRBV28,NA,TGTGCCTGCCGGGACTTCCCACAAGAGACCCAGTACTTC,CACRDFPQETQYF
TRBJ2-4,17,NA,TRBV6-1,TRBD2,TGTGCCAGCAGTGGCTTTCTAGCGGGGGTAGCCAAAAACATTCAGTACTTC,CASSGFLAGVAKNIQYF
TRBJ2-1,13,NA,TRBV6-5,NA,TGTGCCAGCAGTACGATTTACTTCAATGAGCAGTTCTTC,CASSTIYFNEQFF
TRBJ1-1,11,few,TRBV6-5,TRBD1,TGCGCCACGACAGGGTCTACTGAAGCTTTCTTT,CATTGSTEAFF
TRBJ1-6,15,few,TRBV7-2,TRBD1,TGTGCCAGCACGGAGAACCGGGACAGGGTTTCACCCCTCCACTTT,CASTENRDRVSPLHF
TRBJ2-3,12,NA,TRBV5-6,TRBD2,TGTGCCAGCAGCTTCCGACTAGCGGGGCAGTATTTT,CASSFRLAGQYF
TRBJ2-7,11,NA,TRBV6-2/TRBV6-3,NA,TGTGCCAGCAGTGCTGCGTACGAGCAGTACTTC,CASSAAYEQYF
TRBJ1-5,15,many,TRBV2,TRBD1,TGTGCCAGCCAAGGGGGACAGGGCGAAAATCAGCCCCAGCATTTT,CASQGGQGENQPQHF
TRBJ2-3,14,NA,TRBV19,TRBD2,TGTGCCAGTATGGTAGCGGGGAAGAAAGATACGCAGTATTTT,CASMVAGKKDTQYF
TRBJ2-3,14,NA,TRBV11-2,NA,TGTGCCAGCAGCTTAGCCGGGGGGCTAGATACGCAGTATTTT,CASSLAGGLDTQYF
TRBJ2-1,17,NA,TRBV4-1,TRBD2,TGCGCCAGCAGCCGGGTGCCACTAGCGGGGGGGCCCAATGAGCAGTTCTTC,CASSRVPLAGGPNEQFF
TRBJ1-3,14,NA,TRBV5-4,NA,TGTGCCAGCAGCTTCCGGGGGGCCACGAACACCATATATTTT,CASSFRGATNTIYF
TRBJ2-7,15,NA,TRBV6-2/TRBV6-3,NA,TGTGCCAGCAGTTACCGGTCCGCTTCAACCTACGAGCAGTACTTC,CASSYRSASTYEQYF